The 9 T cell receptor beta chains presented below share a single source sample, sequenced in a study of regulatory T cells in long-lasting Graves disease. Relying on iRepertoire HTBI primers and Arm-PCR of CDR3 regions, the team built TCR beta libraries. TCRdb used MiXCR to reprocess the multiplex PCR reads, holding one entry per CDR3 protein. The data contain 390,000 or so distinct CDR3 sequences, roughly 25% of them singletons. The time point: persistent/refractory GD, antithyroid drugs over 5 years with positive TRAb. Following extraction of RNA from PBMCs, that RNA was used to make the TCR library. This specimen consisted of peripheral blood mononuclear cells (PBMCs), obtained when the disease was refractory, from a patient treated with antithyroid drugs. The origin of the receptors is a woman aged 40 to 55 with Graves disease.

This clonotype appeared many times. The CDR3, as DNA: TGTGCCAGCAGCCATCCCCCCATGTACGAGCAGTACTTC. Its protein product is CASSHPPMYEQYF. The rearrangement links TRBV3-1 to TRBJ2-7; D not resolved. This CDR3 is 13 amino acids long. Deletions cut 3 bases from V and 4 bases from J, with 10 bases between. In germline, CDR1 is LGHDT, CDR2 YNNKEL (reference sequence).

The chain couples TRBV4-1 to TRBJ1-5, with TRBD1 matching over 10 bases. This CDR3 region has 19 residues. CDR1 and CDR2 (germline): MGHRA, YSYEKL. Trimming took 1 base from V and 2 from J; bases not matched to a gene: 11. DNA for the CDR3: TGCGCCAGCAGCCAAGTGACAGGGGGCGTTCCCCTCGGCAATCAGCCCCAGCATTTT. Its protein is CASSQVTGGVPLGNQPQHF.

The chain carries TRBV28 and TRBJ2-1; maybe TRBD2 (5 bases). CDR1 is MDHEN and CDR2 is SYDVKM in the germline V gene. Trimming shortened V by 5 bases and J by 6 bases, and 11 bases separated the two germline ends. This CDR3 has 13 residues. CDR3 DNA sequence: TGTGCCAGCAGTACTAGTGTTCTCAATGAGCAGTTCTTC. Its protein product is CASSTSVLNEQFF.

This clonotype came up many times. The chain uses TRBV20-1 and TRBJ1-3; D is unclear. CDR3 length equals 12 residues. Trimming removed 0 bases at V and 4 bases at J, with 4 bases between. Germline CDR1 reads DFQATT; CDR2 reads SNEGSKA (reference sequence). CDR3 region: CSARDPGNTIYF. CDR3 DNA: TGCAGTGCTAGAGATCCGGGAAACACCATATATTTT.

The V call is TRBV11-3, the J call TRBJ2-3; no clear D gene. The V gene's germline CDR1 is SGHNT and CDR2 YENEEA. The CDR3 runs 12 residues. V shed 0 bases and J shed 5 bases, with 3 bases lying between them. The CDR3: CASSLDRDTQYF. DNA of the CDR3: TGTGCCAGCAGCTTAGATCGAGATACGCAGTATTTT.

This clonotype is a singleton in its sample. This chain joins TRBV28 and TRBJ2-3; D might be TRBD1 or TRBD2, each matching 7 bases. Trimming shortened V by 2 bases and J by 5 bases, and 14 bases separated the two germline ends. The CDR3 length is 15 residues. Germline V CDR1 and CDR2: MDHEN, SYDVKM. The CDR3 nucleotides read TGTGCCAGCAGTTTAAGGGCAGGGGGGGGAGATACGCAGTATTTT. This encodes CASSLRAGGGDTQYF.

This clonotype has ten or more counts. This chain uses TRBV3-1 with TRBJ2-5; a weak D match, TRBD2 (5 bases). Germline CDR1 is LGHDT and CDR2 is YNNKEL (reference sequence). Trimming stripped 5 bases from V and 4 bases from J, with 11 bases between. CDR3 length: 13 amino acids. The CDR3 spells CASSVGLTETQYF. For the CDR3, the DNA is TGTGCCAGCAGCGTTGGACTCACAGAGACCCAGTACTTC.

As concerns this clonotype: Given a much more abundant clone one base away, this may be a read error. V and J are TRBV13 and TRBJ1-4; 10 bases line up with TRBD1. This CDR3 has 14 residues. Germline V lookup: CDR1 PRHDT, CDR2 FYEKMQ (reference sequence). The CDR3 DNA is TGTGCCGGCAGCATGACAGGGGGCGGTGAAAAACTGTTTTTT. Protein product: CAGSMTGGGEKLFF.

CDR3 sequence: CASSFRRTGRDQPQHF. CDR3 bases: TGTGCCAGCAGCTTCCGCCGGACAGGGAGGGATCAGCCCCAGCATTTT. The V gene is TRBV7-2, the J gene TRBJ1-5, with 8 nucleotides matching TRBD1. Unmatched junction bases numbered 9, after V lost 3 bases and J lost 5 bases. CDR1 SGHTA and CDR2 FQGNSA come from the germline V gene. The CDR3 runs to 16 residues.